A selection of T cell receptor beta chains follows, all from one sample in a study of cytomegalovirus exposure and HLA in healthy donors. The repertoire was sequenced with immunoSEQ multiplex PCR; TCRdb's copy has only in-frame clones and lacks some. Counted here are some 180,000 clones, roughly 80% occurring once; the ten biggest clones make up less than 2.5%. Sequences were obtained from PBMCs. The receptors were gathered from a male donor in good health and CMV-seronegative. Both conserved end residues are part of each CDR3. The order of the fields is V gene, D gene, CDR3 protein. The D gene is left open where the match is weak.

v_gene: TRBV18; d_gene: TRBD1; CDR3aa: CASSRGQALSTDTQYF
v_gene: TRBV7-2; d_gene: TRBD1; CDR3aa: CASSLRGTGTGVREQYF
v_gene: TRBV7-9; d_gene: -; CDR3aa: CASSLGFEGGELFF
v_gene: TRBV7-2; d_gene: -; CDR3aa: CASRYSGIYNEQFF
v_gene: TRBV7-8; d_gene: -; CDR3aa: CASSLAAYNYGYTF
v_gene: TRBV29-1; d_gene: -; CDR3aa: CSVEEQGSYGYTF
v_gene: TRBV5-1; d_gene: TRBD1; CDR3aa: CASSPGQGGSGRGYTF
v_gene: TRBV27; d_gene: TRBD2; CDR3aa: CASSLAGTSAQYF
v_gene: TRBV5-4; d_gene: TRBD1; CDR3aa: CASSLESGGNSPLHF
v_gene: TRBV5-4; d_gene: -; CDR3aa: CASSLGLETDTQYF
v_gene: TRBV10-2; d_gene: -; CDR3aa: CASSGTVGGGGYTF
v_gene: TRBV4-1; d_gene: -; CDR3aa: CASSEVSYNSPLHF
v_gene: TRBV7-2; d_gene: TRBD1; CDR3aa: CASSGTGGARETQYF
v_gene: TRBV6-1; d_gene: -; CDR3aa: CASSEGFTSGDTIYF
v_gene: TRBV5-1; d_gene: -; CDR3aa: CASSPSQGTAYEQYF
v_gene: TRBV10-3; d_gene: -; CDR3aa: CAISESGDRYGYTF
v_gene: TRBV2; d_gene: -; CDR3aa: CASTPSYEQYF